Below, 12 T cell receptor beta chains from the same sample are listed, as sequenced in a study of OX40 agonist ivuxolimab in advanced cancers. Produced via immunoSEQ multiplex PCR; TCRdb's table is partial and in-frame only. The table includes about 100,000 clones, about 96% detected once. The sample in question was CD4+ or CD8+ T cells sorted from blood, obtained in a trial of the OX40 agonist ivuxolimab. These receptors were taken from an adult with an advanced solid tumor such as melanoma, head and neck, liver or kidney cancer.

The gene calls are TRBV7-9 and TRBJ1-1, with TRBD1 matching over 7 bases. V lost 4 bases and J lost 0; bases outside the gene matches: 5. The germline gives CDR1 SEHNR, CDR2 FQNEAQ (reference sequence). The CDR3 loop spans 15 amino acids. CDR3 region: CASSSTGQLNTEAFF. CDR3 in DNA: TGTGCCAGCAGCTCGACGGGACAGCTGAACACTGAAGCTTTCTTT.

The chain is built from TRBV5-8 and TRBJ2-1, with 9 bases lining up with TRBD2. CDR1 is SGHTS, CDR2 YDEGEE, per germline. The CDR3 covers 15 residues. With 2 bases clipped from V and 5 bases from J, the junction kept 5 bases outside the gene matches. CDR3 in amino acids: CASSLAGGGDNEQFF. CDR3 nucleotides: TGTGCCAGCAGCTTAGCGGGGGGAGGAGACAATGAGCAGTTCTTC.

V usage is TRBV13 and J usage is TRBJ2-1, with TRBD2 identical over 8 bases. V trimming: 5 bases; J trimming: 6 bases; junction bases outside the gene matches: 9. Germline CDR1 is PRHDT and CDR2 is FYEKMQ (reference sequence). The CDR3 runs to 15 residues. CDR3 DNA sequence: TGTGCCAGCAGCCTCGAGCGGGAGAATGTCAATGAGCAGTTCTTC. It encodes CASSLERENVNEQFF. Full variable domain (missing parts from reference TRBV13 and TRBJ2-1): AAGVIQSPRHLIKEKRETATLKCYPIPRHDTVYWYQQGPGQDPQFLISFYEKMQSDKGSIPDRFSAQQFSDYHSELNMSSLELGDSALYFCASSLERENVNEQFFGPGTRLTVL.

The CDR3 here is CASSSRGGVYNNQPQHF. CDR3 in DNA: TGTGCCAGCAGCTCCCGAGGGGGAGTTTATAACAATCAGCCCCAGCATTTT. V gene TRBV27 combines with J gene TRBJ1-5, with D possibly TRBD1 on 6 matching bases. The germline gives CDR1 MNHEY, CDR2 SMNVEV (reference sequence). This CDR3 has 17 residues. The ends were cut back, 6 bases at V and 3 bases at J, with 21 bases in the middle.

The rearrangement uses TRBV7-2 and TRBJ1-1; maybe TRBD1 (5 bases). Trimming shortened V by 6 bases and J by 11 bases, and 22 bases separated the two germline ends. The CDR3 length is 14 residues. The V gene's germline CDR1 is SGHTA and CDR2 FQGNSA. The CDR3 protein is CASSEGAITGGAFF. The CDR3 DNA is TGTGCCAGCAGTGAAGGGGCAATAACGGGCGGGGCTTTCTTT.

Here the CDR3 reads CASSLDAGGGEEQFF. The CDR3, as DNA: TGTGCCAGCAGCTTGGACGCGGGTGGTGGTGAGGAGCAGTTCTTC. This chain connects TRBV5-4 to TRBJ2-1, with D possibly being TRBD2 (5 bases). Germline lookup yields CDR1 SGHNT and CDR2 YYREEE (reference sequence). V dropped 0 bases and J dropped 10 bases, with 17 bases sitting between them. The CDR3 runs to 15 residues.

CDR3 sequence reads: CASSLQGAPYEQYF. The CDR3 bases are TGCGCCAGCAGCTTACAGGGGGCACCCTACGAGCAGTACTTC. The chain uses TRBV5-1 and TRBJ2-7, with 9 bases identical to TRBD1. This CDR3 comprises 14 residues. Per the germline V gene, CDR1 is SGHRS and CDR2 is YFSETQ. J gave up 2 bases and V 2 bases, and 2 bases lay outside the gene matches.

This chain joins TRBV10-1 and TRBJ2-2; unclear D gene. Germline assignment: CDR1 WNHNN and CDR2 SYGVQD (reference sequence). This CDR3 has 17 residues. The germline V and J ends were trimmed by 0 bases and 0 bases, with 11 bases remaining between them. CDR3 sequence (DNA): TGCGCCAGCAGTGAGTCGATGCAGAGCGCGAACACCGGGGAGCTGTTTTTT. Its translation is CASSESMQSANTGELFF.

This CDR3 reads CASSLGQGDLFNYGYTF. CDR3 in DNA: TGTGCCAGCAGCTTGGGACAGGGGGACCTTTTTAACTATGGCTACACCTTC. This chain uses TRBV7-6 with TRBJ1-2; the match to TRBD1 covers 11 bases. The CDR3 contains 17 residues. CDR1 is SGHVS and CDR2 is FNYEAQ in the germline V gene. The ends lost 3 bases at V and 1 base at J; junction bases unmatched: 7.

The chain recombines TRBV6-6 with TRBJ1-5; the D gene is possibly TRBD1 (5 bases). This CDR3 has 14 residues. Trimming shortened V by 6 bases and J by 7 bases, and 16 bases separated the two germline ends. Germline CDR1 is MNHNY and CDR2 is SVGAGI (reference sequence). In nucleotides, the CDR3 is TGTGCCAGCAGAGAAGAAGGGGCGGACCAGCCCCAGCATTTT. Translating gives CASREEGADQPQHF.

This clone showed up just once. The chain couples TRBV28 to TRBJ2-2; the D gene is possibly TRBD2 (7 bases). Looked up from germline, CDR1 is MDHEN and CDR2 is SYDVKM. Trimming left V 9 bases short and J 2 bases short, with 13 bases between. CDR3 length: 14 residues. This CDR3 is CASRPGGNTGELFF. The DNA for the CDR3 is TGTGCCAGTCGTCCGGGGGGCAACACCGGGGAGCTGTTTTTT.

A single count supports this clone. The CDR3 sequence: CASVAGSSYNEQFF. For the CDR3, the DNA is TGTGCCAGTGTAGCGGGGAGCTCCTACAATGAGCAGTTCTTC. The chain recombines TRBV7-9 with TRBJ2-1; 8 bases are a match to TRBD2. This CDR3 has 14 amino acids. V lost 9 bases, J lost 0 bases, and 4 bases stayed unmatched. CDR1 SEHNR and CDR2 FQNEAQ come from the germline V gene (reference sequence).